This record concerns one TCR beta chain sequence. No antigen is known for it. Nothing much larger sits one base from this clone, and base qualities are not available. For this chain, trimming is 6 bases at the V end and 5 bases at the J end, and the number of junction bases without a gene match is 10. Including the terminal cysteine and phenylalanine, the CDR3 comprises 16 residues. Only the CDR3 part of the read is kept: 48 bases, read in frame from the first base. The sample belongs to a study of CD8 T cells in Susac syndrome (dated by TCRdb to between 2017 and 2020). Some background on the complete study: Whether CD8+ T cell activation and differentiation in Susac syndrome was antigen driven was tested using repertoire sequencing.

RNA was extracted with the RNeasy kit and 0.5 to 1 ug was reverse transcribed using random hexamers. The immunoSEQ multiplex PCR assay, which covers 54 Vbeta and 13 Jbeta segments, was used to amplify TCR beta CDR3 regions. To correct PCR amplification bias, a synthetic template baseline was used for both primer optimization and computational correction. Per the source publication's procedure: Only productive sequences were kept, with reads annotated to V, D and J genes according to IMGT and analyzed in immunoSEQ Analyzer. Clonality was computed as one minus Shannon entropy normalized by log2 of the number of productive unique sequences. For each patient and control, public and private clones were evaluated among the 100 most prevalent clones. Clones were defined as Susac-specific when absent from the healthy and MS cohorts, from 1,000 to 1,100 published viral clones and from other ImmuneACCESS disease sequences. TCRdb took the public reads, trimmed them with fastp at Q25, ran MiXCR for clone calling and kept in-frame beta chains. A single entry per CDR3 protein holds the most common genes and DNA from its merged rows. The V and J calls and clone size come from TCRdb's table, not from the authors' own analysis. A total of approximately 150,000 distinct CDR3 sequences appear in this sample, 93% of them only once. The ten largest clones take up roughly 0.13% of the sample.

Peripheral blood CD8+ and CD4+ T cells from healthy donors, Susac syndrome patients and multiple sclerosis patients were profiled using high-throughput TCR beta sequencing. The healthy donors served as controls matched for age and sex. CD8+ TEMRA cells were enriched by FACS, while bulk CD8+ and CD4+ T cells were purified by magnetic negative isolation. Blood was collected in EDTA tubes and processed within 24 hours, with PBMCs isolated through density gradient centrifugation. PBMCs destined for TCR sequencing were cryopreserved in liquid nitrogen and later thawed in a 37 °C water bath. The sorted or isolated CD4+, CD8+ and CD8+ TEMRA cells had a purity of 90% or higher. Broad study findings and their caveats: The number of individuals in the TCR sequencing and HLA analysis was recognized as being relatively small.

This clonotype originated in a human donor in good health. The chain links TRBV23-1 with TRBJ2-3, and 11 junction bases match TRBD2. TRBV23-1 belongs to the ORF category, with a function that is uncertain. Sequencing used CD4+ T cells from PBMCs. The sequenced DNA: TGCGCCAGCAGCCACCGTATAGCGGGGGGGAGAGATACGCAGTATTTT. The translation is CASSHRIAGGRDTQYF.